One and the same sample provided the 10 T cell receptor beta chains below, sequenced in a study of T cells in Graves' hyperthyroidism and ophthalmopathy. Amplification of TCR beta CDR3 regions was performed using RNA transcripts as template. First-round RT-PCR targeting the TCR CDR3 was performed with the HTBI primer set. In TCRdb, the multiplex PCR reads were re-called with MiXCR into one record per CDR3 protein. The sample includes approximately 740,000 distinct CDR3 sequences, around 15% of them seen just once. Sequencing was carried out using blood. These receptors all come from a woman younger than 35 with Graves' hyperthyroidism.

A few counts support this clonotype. The CDR3 sequence: CATSRVGQGASEQYF. The CDR3 nucleotides read TGTGCCACCAGTCGGGTGGGCCAGGGGGCCTCCGAGCAGTACTTC. The chain employs TRBV15 and TRBJ2-7; 8 bases agree with TRBD1. With 6 bases clipped from V and 6 bases from J, the junction kept 13 bases outside the gene matches. Germline assignment: CDR1 LNHNV and CDR2 YYDKDF (reference sequence). CDR3 length equals 15 residues. Looking up the rest from reference TRBV15 and TRBJ2-7 gives the full variable domain: DAMVIQNPRYQVTQFGKPVTLSCSQTLNHNVMYWYQQKSSQAPKLLFHYYDKDFNNEADTPDNFQSRRPNTSFCFLDIRSPGLGDTAMYLCATSRVGQGASEQYFGPGTRLTVT.

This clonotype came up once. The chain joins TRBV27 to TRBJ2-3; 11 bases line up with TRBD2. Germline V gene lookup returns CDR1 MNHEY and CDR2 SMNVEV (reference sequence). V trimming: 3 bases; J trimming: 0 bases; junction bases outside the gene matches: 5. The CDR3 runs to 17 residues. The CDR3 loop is CASSFLRTSGSTDTQYF. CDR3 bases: TGTGCCAGCAGTTTTCTCCGGACTAGCGGGAGCACAGATACGCAGTATTTT.

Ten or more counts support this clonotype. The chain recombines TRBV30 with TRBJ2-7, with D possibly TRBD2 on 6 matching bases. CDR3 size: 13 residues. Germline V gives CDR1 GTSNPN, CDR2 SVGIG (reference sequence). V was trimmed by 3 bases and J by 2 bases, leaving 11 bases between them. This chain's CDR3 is CAWREGSTYEQYF. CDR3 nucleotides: TGTGCCTGGAGGGAGGGCTCGACCTACGAGCAGTACTTC.

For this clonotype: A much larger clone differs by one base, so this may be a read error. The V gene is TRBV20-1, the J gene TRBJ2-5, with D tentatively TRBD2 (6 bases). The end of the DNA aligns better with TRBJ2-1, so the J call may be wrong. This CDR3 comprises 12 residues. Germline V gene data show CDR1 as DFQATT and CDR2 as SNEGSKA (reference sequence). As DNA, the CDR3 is TGCAGTGCTAAGGAGGGCCTAAAGACCCAGTTCTTC. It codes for CSAKEGLKTQFF.

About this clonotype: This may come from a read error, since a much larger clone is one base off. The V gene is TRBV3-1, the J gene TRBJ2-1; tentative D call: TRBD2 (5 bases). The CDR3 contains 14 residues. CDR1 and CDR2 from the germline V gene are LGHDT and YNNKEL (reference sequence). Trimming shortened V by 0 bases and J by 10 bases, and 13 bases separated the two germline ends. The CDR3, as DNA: TGTGCCAGCAGCCAAGATTTTTCTGAGGGCGAGCAGTTCTTC. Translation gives CASSQDFSEGEQFF.

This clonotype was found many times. The CDR3 DNA reads as TGTGCCAGCAGCGAGGACTACCCAGATACGCAGTATTTT. This encodes CASSEDYPDTQYF. The chain combines TRBV7-2 with TRBJ2-3; perhaps TRBD2 as D (6 bases). The CDR3 consists of 13 residues. CDR1 and CDR2 from the germline V gene are SGHTA and FQGNSA. V dropped 5 bases and J dropped 4 bases, with 10 bases sitting between them.

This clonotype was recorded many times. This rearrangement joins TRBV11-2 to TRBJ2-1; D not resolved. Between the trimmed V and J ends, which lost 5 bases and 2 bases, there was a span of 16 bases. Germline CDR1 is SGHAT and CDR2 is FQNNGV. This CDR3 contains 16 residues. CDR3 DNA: TGTGCCAGCAGCCCCCCGGGTGGGCAGGCCTACAATGAGCAGTTCTTC. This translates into CASSPPGGQAYNEQFF. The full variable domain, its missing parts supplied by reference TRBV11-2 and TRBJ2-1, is EAGVAQSPRYKIIEKRQSVAFWCNPISGHATLYWYQQILGQGPKLLIQFQNNGVVDDSQLPKDRFSAERLKGVDSTLKIQPAKLEDSAVYLCASSPPGGQAYNEQFFGPGTRLTVL.

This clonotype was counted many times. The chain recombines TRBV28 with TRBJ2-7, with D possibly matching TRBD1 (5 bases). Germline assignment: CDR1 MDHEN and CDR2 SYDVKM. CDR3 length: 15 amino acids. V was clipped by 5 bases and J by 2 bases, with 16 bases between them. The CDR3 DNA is TGTGCCAGCAGTATACAGACAGAGACTCCCTACGAGCAGTACTTC. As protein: CASSIQTETPYEQYF.

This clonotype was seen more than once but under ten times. The CDR3 DNA reads TGTGCCAGCATCGGCGCCGGGGAGCTGTTTTTT. This translates into CASIGAGELFF. The chain joins TRBV7-9 to TRBJ2-2; D gene ambiguous. V was cut by 7 bases and J by 6 bases, with 6 bases left in between. Germline CDR1 is SEHNR and CDR2 is FQNEAQ (reference sequence). CDR3 size: 11 residues.

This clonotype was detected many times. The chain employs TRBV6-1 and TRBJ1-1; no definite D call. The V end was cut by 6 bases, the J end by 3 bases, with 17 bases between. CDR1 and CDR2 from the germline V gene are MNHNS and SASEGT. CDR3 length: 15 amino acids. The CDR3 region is CASSSTHREDTEAFF. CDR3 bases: TGTGCCAGCAGCAGCACCCACCGGGAAGACACTGAAGCTTTCTTT.